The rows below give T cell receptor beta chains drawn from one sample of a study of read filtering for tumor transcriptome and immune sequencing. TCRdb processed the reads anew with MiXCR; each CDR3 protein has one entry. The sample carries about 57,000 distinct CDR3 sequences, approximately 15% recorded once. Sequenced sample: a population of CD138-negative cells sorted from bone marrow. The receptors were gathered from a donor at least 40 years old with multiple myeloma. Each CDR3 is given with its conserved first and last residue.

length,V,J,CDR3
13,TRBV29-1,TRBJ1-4,CSVEGGLKEKLFF
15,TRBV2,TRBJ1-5,CASSPPDRGNQPQHF
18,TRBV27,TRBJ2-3,CASSFTGTGVGGTDMQYF
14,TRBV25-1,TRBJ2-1,CASATLAGVYEQFF
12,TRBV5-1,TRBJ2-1,CASSWTYNEQFF
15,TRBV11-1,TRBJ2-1,CASSSLGQRGDEQFF
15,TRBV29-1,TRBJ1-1,CSVRPGTGLRTEAFF
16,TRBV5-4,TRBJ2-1,CASSLGGTSGLNEQFF
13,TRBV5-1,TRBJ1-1,CASSLEGGREAFF
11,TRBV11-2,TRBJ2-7,CASSLRDEQYF
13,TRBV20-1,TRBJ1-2,CSASGGAGGGYTF
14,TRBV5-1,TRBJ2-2,CASLSGLGPGELFF
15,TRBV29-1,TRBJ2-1,CSVEDQEGGDNEQFF
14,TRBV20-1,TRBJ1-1,CSADRTGMNTEAFF
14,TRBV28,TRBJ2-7,CASSLTSGRFEQYF
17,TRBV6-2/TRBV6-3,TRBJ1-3,CAGSYSTRGHSGNTIYF
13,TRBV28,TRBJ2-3,CASSWMGPDTQYF
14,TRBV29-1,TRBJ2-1,CSVARLAGGNEQFF
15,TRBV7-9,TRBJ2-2,CASRPTGRNTGELFF
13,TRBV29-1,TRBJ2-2,CSVVRQGAGELFF
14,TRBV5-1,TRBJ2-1,CASSFSGTHNEQFF
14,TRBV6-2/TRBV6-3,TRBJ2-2,CASCPGTHAGELFF
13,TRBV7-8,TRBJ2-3,CASSFGGPDTQYF
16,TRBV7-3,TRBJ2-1,CASTPSRSRSYNEQFF
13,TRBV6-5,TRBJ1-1,CASSYGSGSEAFF
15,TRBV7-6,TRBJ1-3,CASSEPRGSGNTIYF
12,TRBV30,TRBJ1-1,CAWSVKNTEAFF
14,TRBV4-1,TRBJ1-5,CASSQAEGYQPQHF
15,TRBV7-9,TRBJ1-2,CASSSPQMTNYGYTF
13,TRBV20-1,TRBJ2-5,CSAMPSGLGTQYF
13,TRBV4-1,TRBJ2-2,CASSQGLTGELFF
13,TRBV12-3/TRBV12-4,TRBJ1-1,CASSLSRDSEAFF
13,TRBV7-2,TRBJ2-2,CASSLAPSRELFF
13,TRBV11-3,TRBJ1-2,CASSTTGAYGYTF
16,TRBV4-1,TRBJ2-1,CASRDNRGSSYNEQFF
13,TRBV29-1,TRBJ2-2,CSVWDDRTGELFF
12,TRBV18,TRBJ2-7,CASSPEGYEQYF
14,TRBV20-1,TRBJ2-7,CSALLAGGTYEQYF
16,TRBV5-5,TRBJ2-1,CASTLRGQGTTNEQFF
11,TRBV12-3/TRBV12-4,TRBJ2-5,CASSPFGTQYF
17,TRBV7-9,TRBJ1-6,CASSLGRRRPHNSPLHF
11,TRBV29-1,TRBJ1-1,CSVDTNTEAFF
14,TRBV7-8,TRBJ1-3,CASSLQGSGNTIYF
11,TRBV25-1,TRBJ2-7,CASSDSYEQYF
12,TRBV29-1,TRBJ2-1,CSVDGTYNEQFF
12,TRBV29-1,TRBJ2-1,CSGGLNNNEQFF
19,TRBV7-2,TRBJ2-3,CASSQDPEASGRITDTQYF
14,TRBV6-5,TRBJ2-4,CASSELVAKNIQYF
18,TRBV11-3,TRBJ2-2,CASSLDPGTGRNTGELFF
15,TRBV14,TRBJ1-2,CASSQEESHNYGYTF
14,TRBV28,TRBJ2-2,CAIRTGGSTGELFF
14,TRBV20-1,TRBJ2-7,CGATPYGSSHEQYF
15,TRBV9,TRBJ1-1,CASSGGTGVDTEAFF
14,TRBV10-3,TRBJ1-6,CAISESFGRSPLHF
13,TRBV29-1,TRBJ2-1,CSAGGQGAGEQFF